These 9 T cell receptor beta chains were all obtained from the same sample, sequenced in a study of long-term antiretroviral therapy in people with HIV (dated by TCRdb to 2021 to 2024). The immunoSEQ hsTCRB v3.0 assay was used at survey level resolution to sequence the TRB variable region. TCRdb took this table from immuneACCESS and kept in-frame rearrangements with V and J called. Such tables lack part of the clones; where checked against another copy, unresolved V genes explain under half of the gap, and the rest is unexplained. The sample contains around 16,000 clones, approximately 80% of them found a single time. Approximately 20% of the sample goes to the ten largest clones. Here the sequenced sample was unsorted PBMCs, taken just before starting antiretroviral therapy. These receptors were collected from a man in his forties or fifties with HIV.

The chain is built from TRBV27 and TRBJ1-1; D gene uncertain. The germline V gene has CDR1 MNHEY and CDR2 SMNVEV (reference sequence). The CDR3 spans 14 residues. Between the trimmed V and J ends, which lost 8 bases and 4 bases, there was a span of 17 bases. CDR3 DNA sequence: TGTGCCAGCCGCCCGGTACAGCCCAGCACTGAAGCTTTCTTT. It is translated as CASRPVQPSTEAFF.

V usage is TRBV28 and J usage is TRBJ1-5; 7 bases are shared with TRBD1. CDR1 MDHEN and CDR2 SYDVKM come from the germline V gene. The length of the CDR3 is 17 residues. V dropped 6 bases and J dropped 2; count of bases not matched to a gene: 13. CDR3 residues: CASRPGTEEWGNQPQHF. CDR3 bases: TGTGCCAGCAGACCCGGGACAGAAGAATGGGGCAATCAGCCCCAGCATTTT. Full variable domain (remainder filled in from reference TRBV28 and TRBJ1-5): DVKVTQSSRYLVKRTGEKVFLECVQDMDHENMFWYRQDPGLGLRLIYFSYDVKMKEKGDIPEGYSVSREKKERFSLILESASTNQTSMYLCASRPGTEEWGNQPQHFGDGTRLSIL.

This chain joins TRBV9 and TRBJ1-1; D may be TRBD1 (6 bases). Trimming left V 4 bases short and J 0 bases short, with 13 bases between. Germline lookup yields CDR1 SGDLS and CDR2 YYNGEE. This CDR3 spans 15 amino acids. CDR3: CASSSYREMNTEAFF. CDR3 nucleotides: TGTGCCAGCAGCTCATACAGGGAAATGAACACTGAAGCTTTCTTT.

The J gene is TRBJ2-3, the V gene TRBV5-4; 10 bases are shared with TRBD2. The CDR3 has 16 residues. V shed 4 bases and J 4 bases; nucleotides not matched to a gene: 9. Germline CDR1 SGHNT, CDR2 YYREEE (reference sequence). CDR3 region: CASSPITSGISDTQYF. The CDR3, as DNA: TGTGCCAGCAGCCCAATCACTAGCGGGATATCAGATACGCAGTATTTT.

This chain uses TRBV10-2 with TRBJ2-3, with a weak D call TRBD1 (6 bases). The germline gives CDR1 WSHSY, CDR2 SAAADI. V dropped 7 bases and J dropped 0 bases, with 11 bases sitting between them. CDR3 size: 14 residues. The CDR3 spells CASTTGPSTDTQYF. The CDR3 bases are TGCGCCAGCACGACAGGTCCTAGCACAGATACGCAGTATTTT.

The gene calls are TRBV5-1 and TRBJ2-1, with 8 bases matching TRBD2. J was trimmed by 10 bases and V by 4 bases; bases with no gene match: 13. This CDR3 has 15 amino acids. Germline CDR1 reads SGHRS; CDR2 reads YFSETQ. The CDR3 loop is CASSDSGAHRGEQFF. The CDR3 region has the DNA TGCGCCAGCAGCGATAGCGGGGCCCATCGGGGGGAGCAGTTCTTC.

The chain has TRBV4-1 and TRBJ2-6; TRBD2 might be the D (6 bases). Germline assignment: CDR1 MGHRA and CDR2 YSYEKL. The CDR3 runs 16 residues. Trimming left V 4 bases short and J 2 bases short, with 12 bases between. CDR3 sequence: CASSPSGGTGANVLTF. For the CDR3, the DNA is TGCGCCAGCAGCCCCAGTGGGGGGACTGGGGCCAACGTCCTGACTTTC.

V is TRBV15 and J is TRBJ2-5; maybe TRBD1 (6 bases). This CDR3 region has 14 residues. V was clipped by 0 bases and J by 1 base, with 6 bases between them. Germline CDR1 is LNHNV and CDR2 is YYDKDF (reference sequence). The CDR3 is CATSREGAQETQYF. The CDR3 region has the DNA TGTGCCACCAGCAGAGAGGGGGCCCAAGAGACCCAGTACTTC.

This clone was counted between two and nine times. This sequence joins TRBV9 and TRBJ2-2; 7 nucleotides agree with TRBD2. This CDR3 is 14 amino acids long. Unmatched junction bases numbered 4, after V lost 3 bases and J lost 5 bases. Germline loops: CDR1 SGDLS, CDR2 YYNGEE. The CDR3 here is CASSATGGTGELFF. CDR3 nucleotide sequence: TGTGCCAGCAGCGCCACGGGGGGAACCGGGGAGCTGTTTTTT.